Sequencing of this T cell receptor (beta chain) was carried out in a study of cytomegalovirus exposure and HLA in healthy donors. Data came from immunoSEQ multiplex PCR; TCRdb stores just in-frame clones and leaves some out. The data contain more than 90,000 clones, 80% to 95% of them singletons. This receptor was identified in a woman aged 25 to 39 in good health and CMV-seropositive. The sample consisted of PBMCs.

CDR3 region: CASSNRDRGARGANVLTF. As DNA, the CDR3 is TGTGCCAGTAGTAACCGGGACCGCGGGGCCCGGGGGGCCAACGTCCTGACTTTC. The gene calls are TRBV19 and TRBJ2-6; tentative D call: TRBD2 (6 bases). Trimming cost V 4 bases and J 4 bases, with 20 bases left between them. Germline V lookup: CDR1 LNHDA, CDR2 SQIVND (reference sequence). The CDR3 contains 18 residues.